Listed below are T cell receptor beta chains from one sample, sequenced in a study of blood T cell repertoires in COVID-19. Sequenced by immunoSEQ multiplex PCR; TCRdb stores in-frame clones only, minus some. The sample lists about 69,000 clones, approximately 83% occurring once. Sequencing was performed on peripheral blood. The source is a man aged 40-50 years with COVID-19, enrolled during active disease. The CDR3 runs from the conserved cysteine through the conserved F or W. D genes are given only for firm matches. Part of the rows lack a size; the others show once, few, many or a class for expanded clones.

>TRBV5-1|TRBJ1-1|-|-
CASSRGASLNTEAFF
TGCGCCAGCAGTAGGGGCGCGAGCCTGAACACTGAAGCTTTCTTT
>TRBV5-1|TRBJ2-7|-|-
CASSPPTPGSYEQYF
TGCGCCAGCAGCCCGCCCACCCCGGGCTCCTACGAGCAGTACTTC
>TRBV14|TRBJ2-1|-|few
CASSPFSGLQFF
TGTGCCAGCAGCCCGTTTTCAGGGCTGCAGTTCTTC
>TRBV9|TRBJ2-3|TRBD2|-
CASSEGGSGGATDTQYF
TGTGCCAGCAGCGAGGGAGGTAGCGGGGGGGCCACAGATACGCAGTATTTT
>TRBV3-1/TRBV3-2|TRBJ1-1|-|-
CASSQSWGDGYTEAFF
TGTGCCAGCAGCCAAAGTTGGGGGGATGGGTATACTGAAGCTTTCTTT
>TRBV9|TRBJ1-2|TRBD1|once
CASSPHHGTGSGYTF
TGTGCCAGCAGCCCCCATCACGGGACAGGGAGTGGCTACACCTTC
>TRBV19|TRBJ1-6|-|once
CASGRAGDTGSPLHF
TGTGCCAGTGGAAGGGCGGGCGATACCGGTTCACCCCTCCACTTT
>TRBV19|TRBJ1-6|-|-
CASSMKGVSYNSPLHF
TGTGCCAGTAGTATGAAGGGGGTCTCCTATAATTCACCCCTCCACTTT
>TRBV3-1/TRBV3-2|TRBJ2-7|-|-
CASSHRVTAYEQYF
TGTGCCAGCAGCCACCGGGTTACCGCCTACGAGCAGTACTTC
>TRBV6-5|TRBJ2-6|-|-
CASSYSIAGANVLTF
TGTGCCAGCAGTTACTCGATAGCTGGGGCCAACGTCCTGACTTTC
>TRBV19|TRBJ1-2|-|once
CASSTRQTSYGYTF
TGTGCCAGTAGTACCAGACAGACCTCCTATGGCTACACCTTC
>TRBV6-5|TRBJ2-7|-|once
CASSRGIQGTYEQYF
TGTGCCAGCAGTCGGGGGATCCAGGGTACATACGAGCAGTACTTC
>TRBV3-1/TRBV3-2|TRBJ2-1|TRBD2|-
CASSQGLAKRGEQFF
TGTGCCAGCAGCCAAGGACTAGCCAAAAGAGGTGAGCAGTTCTTC
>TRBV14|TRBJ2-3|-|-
CASSSRASRTDTQYF
TGTGCCAGCAGTTCCAGGGCTTCCCGCACAGATACGCAGTATTTT
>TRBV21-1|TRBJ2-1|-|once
CASRRDRRNEQFF
TGTGCCAGCCGACGGGACAGGCGGAATGAGCAGTTCTTC
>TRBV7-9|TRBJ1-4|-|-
CASSLGQSNEKLFF
TGTGCCAGCAGCTTAGGGCAGTCTAATGAAAAACTGTTTTTT
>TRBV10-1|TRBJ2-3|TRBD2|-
CASSGASGGGNTQYF
TGCGCCAGCAGTGGGGCAAGCGGGGGGGGGAATACGCAGTATTTT
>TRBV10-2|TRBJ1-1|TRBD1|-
CATAVAGTGTNTEAFF
TGCGCCACAGCAGTTGCGGGGACAGGGACGAACACTGAAGCTTTCTTT
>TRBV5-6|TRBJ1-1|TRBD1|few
CASSLLWDRVRTEAFF
TGTGCCAGCAGCTTGTTATGGGACAGGGTTCGGACTGAAGCTTTCTTT
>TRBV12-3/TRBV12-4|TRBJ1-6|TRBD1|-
CASSLTGNSPLHF
TGTGCCAGCAGTTTGACAGGGAACTCACCCCTCCACTTT